Listed here are 29 T cell receptor beta chains from one sample, sequenced in a study of tissue T cells after allogeneic stem cell transplantation. Here immunoSEQ multiplex PCR was the method, and the copy in TCRdb shows in-frame clones only, minus some. This table has some 25,000 clones, roughly 80% appearing once. The sequenced sample was tissue from the ileum, obtained at autopsy. Receptors were obtained from an older female donor with lung cancer.

This rearrangement joins TRBV3-1 (or the pseudogene TRBV3-2) to TRBJ2-5; 8 bases map to TRBD2. Germline lookup yields CDR1 LGHDT and CDR2 YNNKEL (reference sequence). This CDR3 is 17 amino acids long. The V gene end was trimmed by 4 bases and the J gene end by 2 bases; junction bases not matched to a gene: 12. CDR3 loop: CASSPRLALMAQETQYF. In DNA, the CDR3 is TGTGCCAGCAGCCCCCGACTAGCGCTGATGGCTCAAGAGACCCAGTACTTC.

A few counts support this clone. As DNA, the CDR3 is TGTGCCAGCAGTGAATGGCTTGGCCTCATCCACTTT. Translating gives CASSEWLGLIHF. The chain recombines TRBV2 with TRBJ1-6; D is ambiguous. Germline V lookup: CDR1 SNHLY, CDR2 FYNNEI. The length of the CDR3 is 12 residues. Trimming removed 2 bases at V and 17 bases at J, with 13 bases between.

The genes are TRBV2 and TRBJ2-7; D possibly corresponds to TRBD1 (9 bases). The CDR3 is 14 residues long. V was pared by 8 bases and J by 5 bases, with 19 bases between. In germline, CDR1 is SNHLY, CDR2 FYNNEI. CDR3 protein: CASSRGGQGNEQYF. The CDR3 DNA reads as TGTGCCAGCTCCCGGGGGGGACAGGGAAACGAGCAGTACTTC.

The chain couples TRBV11-2 to TRBJ2-3, with D unclear. This CDR3 comprises 15 residues. Trimming stripped 5 bases from V and 1 base from J, with 13 bases between. The germline V gene has CDR1 SGHAT and CDR2 FQNNGV. The CDR3, as DNA: TGTGCCAGCAGCCCCTATGGGGATCGCACAGATACGCAGTATTTT. Translated, it gives CASSPYGDRTDTQYF.

The table lists this clone with a few counts. This sequence joins TRBV4-2 and TRBJ2-3; D not resolved. The CDR3 runs 15 residues. Germline CDR1 is LGHNA and CDR2 is YNFKEQ. V lost 1 base, J lost 6 bases, and 14 bases lay in between. This CDR3 reads CASSQVSGDSDTQYF. CDR3 coding DNA: TGTGCCAGCAGCCAAGTCTCTGGAGATTCGGATACGCAGTATTTT.

The chain couples TRBV4-3 to TRBJ1-5; tentative D call: TRBD1 (5 bases). CDR3 length: 15 residues. The V gene's germline CDR1 is LGHNA and CDR2 YSLEER. V was trimmed by 0 bases and J by 5 bases, leaving 11 bases between them. DNA for the CDR3: TGCGCCAGCAGCCAAGAAAGATGGGGGGATCAGCCCCAGCATTTT. It yields the protein CASSQERWGDQPQHF.

The genes are TRBV1 and TRBJ2-3; TRBD2 is the table's D call and was not checked against the DNA. TRBV1 is a pseudogene segment. This CDR3 is 18 amino acids long. CDR3 amino acids: CTSSQDGTSGGNTDTQYF. CDR3 in DNA: TGCACCAGCAGCCAAGATGGGACTAGCGGGGGCAACACAGATACGCAGTATTTT.

Points on this clone: One end of the junction varies from germline; a read error may be responsible. The chain carries TRBV6-6 and TRBJ2-7, with a tentative D call TRBD2 (5 bases). The CDR3 loop spans 11 amino acids. CDR1 is MNHNY, CDR2 SVGAGI, per germline (reference sequence). CDR3 region: CASSSGVRGHF. The CDR3 nucleotides are TGTGCCAGCAGTTCCGGAGTCAGAGGGCACTTC.

V and J are TRBV5-1 and TRBJ1-2, with 7 bases identical to TRBD1. Germline values: CDR1 SGHRS, CDR2 YFSETQ. CDR3 length: 13 residues. The ends lost 4 bases at V and 3 bases at J; junction bases unmatched: 3. The CDR3 DNA reads as TGCGCCAGCAGCCCGGGACAGTACTATGGCTACACCTTC. Its translation: CASSPGQYYGYTF.

J is TRBJ2-2 and V is TRBV6-1, with D maybe TRBD1 (5 bases). The germline CDR1 and CDR2 sequences are MNHNS and SASEGT. V was pared by 3 bases and J by 0 bases, with 8 bases between. The CDR3 length is 15 residues. In DNA form, the CDR3 reads TGTGCCAGCAGTGACAGGGTCTCGAACACCGGGGAGCTGTTTTTT. It codes for CASSDRVSNTGELFF.

For the CDR3, the DNA is TGTGCCAGCAGCGTGGGGACAGGGAAGTACGAGCAGTACTTC. Translating gives CASSVGTGKYEQYF. The chain couples TRBV9 to TRBJ2-7, with 9 bases matching TRBD1. Germline CDR1 SGDLS, CDR2 YYNGEE. This CDR3 contains 14 residues. Germline trimming cut 2 bases from V and 4 bases from J; bases unmatched to any gene: 4.

The chain links TRBV19 to TRBJ2-7; 8 positions match TRBD2. The CDR3 extends over 14 amino acids. Germline V CDR1 and CDR2: LNHDA, SQIVND (reference sequence). V dropped 5 bases and J dropped 3; count of bases not matched to a gene: 6. The CDR3: CASSAGLADYEQYF. DNA for the CDR3: TGTGCCAGTAGTGCAGGACTAGCAGACTACGAGCAGTACTTC.

This clone was counted between two and nine times. V usage is TRBV4-2 and J usage is TRBJ1-5, with D tentatively TRBD1 (5 bases). This CDR3 spans 16 amino acids. CDR1 is LGHNA, CDR2 YNFKEQ, per germline. Trimming removed 0 bases at V and 11 bases at J, with 20 bases between. DNA for the CDR3: TGTGCCAGCAGCCAAGATTTGGGAACAGGCCGACGGTCCCAGCATTTT. This codes for CASSQDLGTGRRSQHF.

J is TRBJ1-2 and V is TRBV11-2; possible D gene TRBD1, 5 bases. Germline V gene sequence: CDR1 SGHAT, CDR2 FQNNGV. The CDR3 contains 13 residues. V was cut by 5 bases and J by 4 bases, with 11 bases left in between. CDR3 region: CASSHRQSYGYTF. The DNA of the CDR3 is TGTGCCAGCAGCCATCGACAGTCCTATGGCTACACCTTC.

The V gene is TRBV9, the J gene TRBJ1-3; D ambiguous. V lost 0 bases to trimming and J lost 3 bases, with 16 bases between them. The CDR3 has 17 residues. Germline V CDR1 and CDR2: SGDLS, YYNGEE. Here the CDR3 reads CASSVGEGPLFGNTIYF. CDR3 sequence (DNA): TGTGCCAGCAGCGTAGGGGAGGGTCCCTTGTTTGGAAACACCATATATTTT. Filled out from reference TRBV9 and TRBJ1-3, the complete variable domain reads DSGVTQTPKHLITATGQRVTLRCSPRSGDLSVYWYQQSLDQGLQFLIQYYNGEERAKGNILERFSAQQFPDLHSELNLSSLELGDSALYFCASSVGEGPLFGNTIYFGEGSWLTVV.

The rearrangement uses TRBV27 and TRBJ1-2; 8 bases map to TRBD1. This CDR3 has 17 amino acids. V shed 2 bases and J 6 bases; nucleotides not matched to a gene: 14. From germline, CDR1 is MNHEY and CDR2 SMNVEV (reference sequence). CDR3 sequence (DNA): TGTGCCAGCAGTTTAACCTCCTCAGGACAGGGTGGTAATGGCTACACCTTC. Protein product: CASSLTSSGQGGNGYTF.

The sample holds a few counts of this clone. This chain links TRBV7-2 with TRBJ1-1; perhaps TRBD1 as D (6 bases). From germline, CDR1 is SGHTA and CDR2 FQGNSA. The CDR3 sequence is 14 residues long. V shed 3 bases and J shed 6 bases, with 14 bases lying between them. CDR3: CASSFYRDLAEAFF. In nucleotides, the CDR3 is TGTGCCAGCAGCTTTTACAGGGATCTCGCTGAAGCTTTCTTT.

J is TRBJ1-6 and V is TRBV27; tentative D call: TRBD1 (5 bases). Germline CDR1 reads MNHEY; CDR2 reads SMNVEV (reference sequence). This CDR3 is 14 amino acids long. V was trimmed by 2 bases and J by 8 bases, leaving 10 bases between them. This chain's CDR3 is CASSLRGFHSPLHF. The CDR3 DNA reads as TGTGCCAGCAGTTTACGGGGGTTCCATTCACCCCTCCACTTT.

The V gene is TRBV19, the J gene TRBJ1-4; TRBD1 aligns across 8 bases. The CDR3 covers 17 residues. Looked up from germline, CDR1 is LNHDA and CDR2 is SQIVND (reference sequence). V lost 4 bases and J lost 0; bases outside the gene matches: 7. CDR3 nucleotide sequence: TGTGCCAGTAGTACCCCTGACAGGGGCCCAACTAATGAAAAACTGTTTTTT. Residues: CASSTPDRGPTNEKLFF.

V usage is TRBV15 and J usage is TRBJ2-2, with TRBD1 matching 9 bases. This CDR3 is built from 20 residues. From germline, CDR1 is LNHNV and CDR2 YYDKDF (reference sequence). The trim removed 0 bases at V and 6 bases at J, leaving 17 bases unmatched. The CDR3 loop is CATSRDLAPGGTGWAGELFF. CDR3 in DNA: TGTGCCACCAGCAGAGATCTCGCACCCGGTGGGACAGGGTGGGCCGGGGAGCTGTTTTTT.

V is TRBV5-4 and J is TRBJ1-2; a weak D match, TRBD1 (6 bases). This CDR3 comprises 14 residues. Per the germline V gene, CDR1 is SGHNT and CDR2 is YYREEE (reference sequence). V lost 1 base and J 8 bases, leaving 15 bases between the germline ends. The CDR3 is CASSLPTGQRGYTF. The CDR3 DNA reads TGTGCCAGCAGCTTGCCAACAGGGCAAAGGGGCTACACCTTC.

The chain is built from TRBV12-5 and TRBJ1-2, with D maybe TRBD1 (6 bases). V dropped 0 bases and J dropped 2 bases, with 25 bases sitting between them. The length of the CDR3 is 20 residues. Germline V CDR1 and CDR2: LGHNT, FRNRAP. This chain's CDR3 is CASGLVEPGPPPGANYGYTF. CDR3 nucleotide sequence: TGTGCTAGTGGTTTGGTAGAACCCGGTCCCCCCCCAGGGGCGAACTATGGCTACACCTTC. Complete variable domain (other parts from reference TRBV12-5 and TRBJ1-2): DARVTQTPRHKVTEMGQEVTMRCQPILGHNTVFWYRQTMMQGLELLAYFRNRAPLDDSGMPKDRFSAEMPDATLATLKIQPSEPRDSAVYFCASGLVEPGPPPGANYGYTFGSGTRLTVV.

This clone was counted a few times. V and J are TRBV28 and TRBJ1-5; possibly TRBD1 for D (5 bases). Trimming removed 5 bases at V and 7 bases at J, with 18 bases between. The CDR3 has 15 amino acids. Germline V gene lookup returns CDR1 MDHEN and CDR2 SYDVKM. CDR3 bases: TGTGCCAGCAGTCTGGTGGGGGTTTTCGGACAGCCCCAGCATTTT. Protein product: CASSLVGVFGQPQHF.

CDR3 in amino acids: CASSQEGIGSYEQYF. For the CDR3, the DNA is TGTGCCAGCAGCCAAGAGGGTATAGGCTCCTACGAGCAGTACTTC. The chain links TRBV3-1 (or the pseudogene TRBV3-2) to TRBJ2-7, with unresolved D. CDR1 LGHDT and CDR2 YNNKEL come from the germline V gene (reference sequence). V gave up 0 bases and J gave up 0 bases, with 9 bases separating them. This CDR3 is 15 amino acids long.

The chain uses TRBV18 and TRBJ2-3; D may be TRBD2 (5 bases). The CDR3 runs 15 residues. In germline, CDR1 is KGHSH, CDR2 LQKENI. Trimming removed 3 bases from V and 0 bases from J, with 10 bases in between. CDR3 loop: CASSPPGLSTDTQYF. In nucleotides, the CDR3 is TGTGCCAGCTCACCTCCGGGGTTAAGCACAGATACGCAGTATTTT.

The table lists this clone with a count of one. The J gene is TRBJ1-3, the V gene TRBV7-3; tentative D call: TRBD1 (5 bases). Germline values: CDR1 SGHTA, CDR2 FQGTGA. This CDR3 is built from 16 residues. V was clipped by 2 bases and J by 2 bases, with 13 bases between them. The CDR3 DNA reads as TGTGCCAGCAGCTTAGGGAGGCAGGGCACTGGAAACACCATATATTTT. Its translation: CASSLGRQGTGNTIYF.

This chain links TRBV7-9 with TRBJ2-6; 9 nucleotides agree with TRBD1. Germline-derived CDR1 and CDR2 are SEHNR and FQNEAQ (reference sequence). The trim removed 5 bases at V and 1 base at J, leaving 12 bases unmatched. This CDR3 is 19 amino acids long. CDR3 in DNA: TGTGCCAGCAGCCCCTCAGACAGGGGGGGGGCATCTGGGGCCAACGTCCTGACTTTC. This sequence encodes CASSPSDRGGASGANVLTF.

The chain combines TRBV21-1 with TRBJ1-5. TRBV21-1 is an annotated pseudogene. The CDR3 extends over 16 amino acids. The chain's CDR3 is CASSSPPGGENQPQHF. CDR3 nucleotides: TGTGCCAGCTCCTCCCCTCCGGGGGGAGAAAATCAGCCCCAGCATTTT.

For the CDR3, the DNA is TGTGCCAGTTCGAAGTGGGCGGGCAATGAGCAGTTCTTC. Amino acids: CASSKWAGNEQFF. V is TRBV27 and J is TRBJ2-1; the D gene is possibly TRBD2 (5 bases). V was cut by 9 bases and J by 6 bases, with 15 bases left in between. Per germline, CDR1 MNHEY and CDR2 SMNVEV (reference sequence). The CDR3 length is 13 residues.